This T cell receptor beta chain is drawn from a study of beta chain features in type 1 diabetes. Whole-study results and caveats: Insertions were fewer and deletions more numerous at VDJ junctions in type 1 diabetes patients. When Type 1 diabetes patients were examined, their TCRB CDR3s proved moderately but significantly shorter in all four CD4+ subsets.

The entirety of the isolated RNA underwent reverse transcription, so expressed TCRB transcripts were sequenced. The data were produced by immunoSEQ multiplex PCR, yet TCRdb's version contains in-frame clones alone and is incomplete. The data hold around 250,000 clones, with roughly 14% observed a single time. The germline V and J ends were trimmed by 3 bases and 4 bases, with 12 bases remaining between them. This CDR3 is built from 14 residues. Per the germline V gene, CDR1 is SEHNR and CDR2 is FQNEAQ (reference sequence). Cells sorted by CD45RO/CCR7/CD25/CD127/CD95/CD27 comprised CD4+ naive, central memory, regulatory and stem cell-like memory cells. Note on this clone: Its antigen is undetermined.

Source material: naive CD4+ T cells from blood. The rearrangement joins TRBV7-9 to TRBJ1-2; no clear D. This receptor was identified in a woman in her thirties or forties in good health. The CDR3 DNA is TGTGCCAGCAGCTTCCTCGCAGAGGTCTATGGCTACACCTTC. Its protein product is CASSFLAEVYGYTF.